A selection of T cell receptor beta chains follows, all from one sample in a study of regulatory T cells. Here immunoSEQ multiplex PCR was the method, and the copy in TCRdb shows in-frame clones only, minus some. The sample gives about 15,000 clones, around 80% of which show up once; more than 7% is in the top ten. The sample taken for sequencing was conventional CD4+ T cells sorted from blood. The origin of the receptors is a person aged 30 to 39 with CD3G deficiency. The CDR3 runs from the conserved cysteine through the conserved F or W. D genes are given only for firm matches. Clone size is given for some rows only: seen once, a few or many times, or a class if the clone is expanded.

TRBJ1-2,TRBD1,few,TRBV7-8,CASRLTGVYGYTF,TGTGCCAGCAGATTGACAGGGGTCTATGGCTACACCTTC
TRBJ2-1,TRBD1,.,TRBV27,CASSSGQPGGNEQFF,TGTGCCAGCAGTTCAGGACAGCCAGGGGGCAATGAGCAGTTCTTC
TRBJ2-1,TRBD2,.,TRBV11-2,CASSLDVRGRAGHNEQFF,TGTGCCAGCAGCTTAGATGTCCGCGGGAGGGCCGGGCACAATGAGCAGTTCTTC
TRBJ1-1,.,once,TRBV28,CASSTGFWSEAFF,TGTGCCAGCAGTACAGGGTTTTGGTCTGAAGCTTTCTTT
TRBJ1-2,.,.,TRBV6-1,CASSGRAMRSYTF,TGTGCCAGCAGTGGCCGGGCCATGAGGAGCTACACCTTC
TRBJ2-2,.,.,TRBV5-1,CASSLGMSGELFF,TGCGCCAGCAGCTTGGGTATGTCCGGGGAGCTGTTTTTT
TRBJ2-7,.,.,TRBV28,CASSKSRGWGGANYEQYF,TGTGCCAGCAGCAAATCCCGGGGTTGGGGGGGCGCAAACTACGAGCAGTACTTC
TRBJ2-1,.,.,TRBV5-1,CASSKMGATYNEQFF,TGCGCCAGCAGCAAGATGGGGGCCACCTACAATGAGCAGTTCTTC
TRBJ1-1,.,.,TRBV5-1,CASRTAPSGTEAFF,TGCGCCAGCAGGACCGCCCCATCGGGGACTGAAGCTTTCTTT
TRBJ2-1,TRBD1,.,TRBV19,CASSPTFGGTGRNEQFF,TGTGCCAGTAGTCCAACCTTCGGGGGGACAGGGAGGAATGAGCAGTTCTTC
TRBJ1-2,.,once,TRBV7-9,CASSFNSIGYTF,TGTGCCAGCAGCTTTAACAGTATCGGCTACACCTTC
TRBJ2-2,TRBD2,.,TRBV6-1,CASSEASLFRGGLAGAGELFF,TGTGCCAGCAGTGAAGCGAGCCTTTTCCGAGGGGGGCTAGCGGGAGCCGGGGAGCTGTTTTTT
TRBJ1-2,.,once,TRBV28,CASSSNYGYTF,TGTGCCAGCAGTTCCAACTATGGCTACACCTTC
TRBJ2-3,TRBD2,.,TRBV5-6,CASSACGRSSTDTQYF,TGTGCCAGCAGCGCGTGCGGGAGGTCTAGCACAGATACGCAGTATTTT
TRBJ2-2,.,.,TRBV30,CAWTREWAGELFF,TGTGCCTGGACACGGGAGTGGGCCGGGGAGCTGTTTTTT
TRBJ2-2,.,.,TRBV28,CASSRYLNTGELFF,TGTGCCAGCAGCCGATACCTTAACACCGGGGAGCTGTTTTTT
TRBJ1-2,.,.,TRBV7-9,CASSYSGGRDGYTF,TGTGCCAGCAGCTACTCGGGAGGAAGGGATGGCTACACCTTC